The clone carrying this TCR beta chain was seen only a few times. No antigen is known for it. The CDR3 contains 15 residues. CDR1 is DFQATT, CDR2 SNEGSKA, per germline (reference sequence). Trimming at V came to 6 bases and at J to 3 bases, leaving 13 bases not matched to a gene. The data are from a study of T cell repertoires in cytomegalovirus infection. MiXCR, applied by TCRdb to the reads, yields one record per CDR3 protein. This table holds 100,000 to 150,000 distinct CDR3 sequences, almost 9% found once. Study conclusions and caveats: Totalled public TCR beta family frequency picked out people who carried CMV plus the relevant HLA.

Sequenced: PBMCs. The clonotype originates from a human donor in good health (CMV status not recorded). Some clones in this sample may be carry-over from other donors' samples. The genes are TRBV20-1 and TRBJ2-7; 8 bases are shared with TRBD1. The CDR3 DNA reads as TGCAGTGCCGAGTACCGGGACAGGTTTTACTACGAGCAGTACTTC. Encoded protein: CSAEYRDRFYYEQYF.